These 23 T cell receptor beta chains originate from one sample sequenced in a study of cytomegalovirus exposure and HLA in healthy donors. Both 60 Vbeta primers and 13 Jbeta primers went into the PCR. The table came from immunoSEQ multiplex PCR; TCRdb's copy has only in-frame clones and leaves some out. The table for this sample gives about 59,000 clones. Sequenced input: PBMCs. The source is a man aged 25 to 45 in good health and CMV-seropositive.

V usage is TRBV4-1 and J usage is TRBJ2-7, with D perhaps TRBD1 (6 bases). V shed 0 bases and J shed 3 bases, with 12 bases lying between them. The CDR3 contains 15 residues. The germline V gene has CDR1 MGHRA and CDR2 YSYEKL. The CDR3 loop reads CASSQDIQGYYEQYF. Here the CDR3 DNA reads TGCGCCAGCAGCCAAGATATACAGGGCTACTACGAGCAGTACTTC.

The chain combines TRBV6-5 with TRBJ1-5; no clear D gene. Trimming took off 6 bases at V and 4 bases at J, with 13 bases between the two ends. This CDR3 region has 14 residues. Germline V gene lookup returns CDR1 MNHEY and CDR2 SVGAGI. CDR3 amino acids: CASSPDWSNQPQHF. The CDR3 nucleotides read TGTGCCAGCAGCCCCGATTGGAGTAATCAGCCCCAGCATTTT.

The chain uses TRBV7-6 and TRBJ1-1; 10 nucleotides line up with TRBD1. The CDR3 has 17 amino acids. Germline-derived CDR1 and CDR2 are SGHVS and FNYEAQ. V lost 1 base, J lost 4 bases, and 9 bases stayed unmatched. CDR3 DNA sequence: TGTGCCAGCAGCTTAGGGGACAGGGGTCCACAGGGCACTGAAGCTTTCTTT. Encoded protein: CASSLGDRGPQGTEAFF.

The chain is built from TRBV27 and TRBJ1-1; D is uncertain. This CDR3 comprises 13 residues. V was shortened by 2 bases and J by 10 bases, with 14 bases between the two germline ends. Germline CDR1 is MNHEY and CDR2 is SMNVEV (reference sequence). Written as DNA, the CDR3 is TGTGCCAGCAGTTTAGAATGGAGGGCTCGAGCTTTCTTT. Translating gives CASSLEWRARAFF.

The J gene is TRBJ2-1, the V gene TRBV11-1, with TRBD1 identical over 7 bases. V lost 5 bases and J lost 8; bases outside the gene matches: 9. CDR1 is SGHAT and CDR2 is FQDESV in the germline V gene (reference sequence). This CDR3 spans 14 amino acids. CDR3 in amino acids: CASSKGSTGDEQFF. The CDR3 coding sequence is TGTGCCAGCAGCAAGGGAAGCACAGGGGATGAGCAGTTCTTC.

The chain couples TRBV30 to TRBJ1-2; a possible D gene is TRBD1 (5 bases). The CDR3 totals 16 residues. CDR1 and CDR2 (germline): GTSNPN, SVGIG (reference sequence). V lost 0 bases to trimming and J lost 2 bases, with 16 bases between them. CDR3 sequence (DNA): TGTGCCTGGAGTGTACAGGTTGTAGCGGGGAACTATGGCTACACCTTC. This sequence encodes CAWSVQVVAGNYGYTF.

This chain links TRBV4-1 with TRBJ1-5; no reliable D call. Germline V gene sequence: CDR1 MGHRA, CDR2 YSYEKL. The V end was cut by 1 base, the J end by 3 bases, with 10 bases between. The CDR3 is 15 residues long. CDR3 DNA: TGCGCCAGCAGCCAAGTTAGTTCCCCCAATCAGCCCCAGCATTTT. Its translation: CASSQVSSPNQPQHF.

The CDR3 is CASSSLTVNTGELFF. CDR3 coding DNA: TGTGCCAGCAGTTCGTTGACAGTTAACACCGGGGAGCTGTTTTTT. The chain carries TRBV2 and TRBJ2-2; possibly TRBD1 for D (5 bases). This CDR3 comprises 15 residues. Trimming stripped 5 bases from V and 2 bases from J, with 12 bases between. Per the germline V gene, CDR1 is SNHLY and CDR2 is FYNNEI.

The chain is built from TRBV25-1 and TRBJ2-2; TRBD1 is a possible D gene (6 bases). Trimming took 3 bases from V and 5 from J, leaving 10 bases between them. CDR3 length equals 14 residues. Germline lookup yields CDR1 MGHDK and CDR2 SYGVNS. CDR3 protein: CASSDHRETGELFF. The DNA of the CDR3 is TGTGCCAGCAGTGATCACAGGGAAACCGGGGAGCTGTTTTTT.

Concerning this clone itself: The junction departs from germline at one end; a sequencing error may be responsible. The J gene is TRBJ2-3, the V gene TRBV5-6, with TRBD1 as a possible D gene (5 bases). Germline CDR1 and CDR2: SGHDT and YYEEEE. This CDR3 spans 13 amino acids. The CDR3 spells CASSQWSTDKQYF. Here the CDR3 DNA reads TGTGCCAGCAGCCAGTGGTCGACAGATAAGCAGTATTTT.

This chain joins TRBV19 and TRBJ2-5; 7 nucleotides match TRBD2. V lost 1 base and J lost 2; bases outside the gene matches: 4. This CDR3 contains 15 residues. Germline loops: CDR1 LNHDA, CDR2 SQIVND (reference sequence). CDR3 DNA sequence: TGTGCCAGTAGTATAGCCCAGGGACTACAAGAGACCCAGTACTTC. It codes for CASSIAQGLQETQYF.

The chain is built from TRBV27 and TRBJ2-1; D perhaps matches TRBD2 (5 bases). Germline assignment: CDR1 MNHEY and CDR2 SMNVEV (reference sequence). V was cut by 8 bases and J by 1 base, with 12 bases left in between. The CDR3 loop spans 14 amino acids. The CDR3: CASQDLKSYNEQFF. For the CDR3, the DNA is TGTGCCAGCCAGGACTTGAAGTCCTACAATGAGCAGTTCTTC.

The rearrangement joins TRBV4-2 to TRBJ2-3, with 8 bases matching TRBD2. Germline V CDR1 and CDR2: LGHNA, YNFKEQ. The CDR3 has 15 amino acids. J gave up 3 bases and V 5 bases, and 7 bases lay outside the gene matches. The CDR3 DNA reads as TGTGCCAGCAGCGGGGCGGGGGGACCGACAGATACGCAGTATTTT. Protein: CASSGAGGPTDTQYF.

The chain joins TRBV7-3 to TRBJ2-3; 7 nucleotides agree with TRBD2. Germline V gene lookup returns CDR1 SGHTA and CDR2 FQGTGA. The junction had 3 bases not matched to a gene; V was cut back by 8 bases and J by 1 base. The CDR3 consists of 13 residues. As DNA, the CDR3 is TGTGCCAGCTCCGCGGGGGGCACAGATACGCAGTATTTT. As protein: CASSAGGTDTQYF.

The chain is built from TRBV30 and TRBJ2-7; D might be TRBD1 (6 bases). The V and J ends lost 5 bases and 0 bases respectively, with 11 bases between them. Germline CDR1 and CDR2: GTSNPN and SVGIG (reference sequence). This CDR3 comprises 13 residues. The CDR3 sequence: CAWDRQSSYEQYF. The CDR3 bases are TGTGCCTGGGACAGGCAGAGCTCCTACGAGCAGTACTTC.

V gene TRBV2 combines with J gene TRBJ2-7; the D gene is possibly TRBD1 (6 bases). CDR1 is SNHLY, CDR2 FYNNEI, per germline. The ends were cut back, 6 bases at V and 6 bases at J, with 12 bases in the middle. The CDR3 runs 12 residues. DNA for the CDR3: TGTGCCAGCAGAGACCAGGGGTCCGAGCAGTACTTC. The encoded protein is CASRDQGSEQYF.

V and J are TRBV6-5 and TRBJ1-2, with a possible D match to TRBD1 (6 bases). Germline CDR1 is MNHEY and CDR2 is SVGAGI. The CDR3 consists of 15 residues. Trimming shortened V by 8 bases and J by 2 bases, and 18 bases separated the two germline ends. CDR3: CASLPAGRGNYGYTF. CDR3 coding DNA: TGTGCCAGCCTCCCGGCCGGCAGGGGAAACTATGGCTACACCTTC.

The chain is built from TRBV4-1 and TRBJ2-7; D is possibly TRBD1 (6 bases). The V end lost 6 bases, the J end lost 1 base, and 13 bases lay between the germline ends. Germline CDR1 is MGHRA and CDR2 is YSYEKL. The CDR3 extends over 14 amino acids. The CDR3 loop is CASSQQTGSYEQYF. The CDR3 nucleotides are TGCGCCAGCAGTCAACAAACAGGGTCCTACGAGCAGTACTTC.

The chain has TRBV14 and TRBJ1-2; D unclear. V was cut by 6 bases and J by 3 bases, with 8 bases left in between. CDR1 and CDR2 (germline): SGHDN, FVKESK. The CDR3 has 12 residues. The CDR3 DNA follows: TGTGCCAGCAGTCGGGGTGACTATGGCTACACCTTC. This codes for CASSRGDYGYTF.

This chain uses TRBV19 with TRBJ2-3; weak D call: TRBD2 (6 bases). The CDR3 totals 13 residues. Germline values: CDR1 LNHDA, CDR2 SQIVND (reference sequence). Trimming cost V 5 bases and J 6 bases, with 12 bases left between them. The CDR3 DNA is TGTGCCAGTAGTGGATCGGGGAGGGATACGCAGTATTTT. Amino acids: CASSGSGRDTQYF.

As DNA, the CDR3 is TGTGCCAGCAGCGGGAGGGAGGTTAATGAAAAACTGTTTTTT. Its translation: CASSGREVNEKLFF. The rearrangement uses TRBV9 and TRBJ1-4; no clear D. Germline CDR1 and CDR2: SGDLS and YYNGEE. CDR3 length: 14 amino acids. Between the trimmed V and J ends, which lost 3 bases and 4 bases, there was a span of 10 bases.

This chain uses TRBV27 with TRBJ1-1; D might be TRBD1 (6 bases). V was cut by 5 bases and J by 1 base, with 8 bases left in between. The length of the CDR3 is 13 residues. Germline CDR1 reads MNHEY; CDR2 reads SMNVEV (reference sequence). CDR3 DNA sequence: TGTGCCAGCAGTCGACAGGAGAACACTGAAGCTTTCTTT. Its protein product is CASSRQENTEAFF.

This rearrangement joins TRBV29-1 to TRBJ2-5; 11 bases map to TRBD1. Germline values: CDR1 SQVTM, CDR2 ANQGSEA. The CDR3 consists of 15 residues. V lost 2 bases, J lost 4 bases, and 6 bases stayed unmatched. In nucleotides, the CDR3 is TGCAGCGTTGAACCGGGACAGGGGGTCCCAGAGACCCAGTACTTC. Its translation: CSVEPGQGVPETQYF.